What follows is one T cell receptor beta chain and its context. This clonotype appeared many times. Its antigen specificity is not known. Qualities for individual bases were not recorded, and no much larger clone is one base off. In the ophthalmopathy patients, disease was moderately to severely active, with a Clinical Activity Score of 3 or more, a NOSPECS grade of 4 or more, and a duration of less than 3 months. Patients with uncontrolled infections, other autoimmune diseases, pregnancy or lactation were excluded. Diagnoses relied on clinical symptoms, serum thyroxine and TRAb, thyroid ultrasound and orbital computed tomography. PBMCs were separated from roughly 10 ml of fresh peripheral blood using Ficoll-Paque density gradient centrifugation. Trizol reagent was used to extract total RNA, and RNA quality was then checked on an Agilent 2100 Bioanalyzer. The data are from a study of T cells in Graves' hyperthyroidism and ophthalmopathy (dated by TCRdb to about 2019). General notes on the study: Peripheral blood was collected at initial diagnosis, before any treatment. A discovery cohort of about a hundred patients, 43 with Graves' ophthalmopathy and about 58 with stable Graves' hyperthyroidism, was used to find distinguishing TCR V-J signatures. An independent validation cohort of 18 to 20 hyperthyroidism patients and over 15 patients who later progressed to ophthalmopathy tested prospective prediction of ophthalmopathy. The approximately 100 discovery patients were divided at random into training and test sets in a 7:3 ratio. In more than five Graves' hyperthyroidism patients, the study also compared T-cell repertoires from thyroid tissue with T-cell repertoires from blood. After sampling, hyperthyroidism patients received methimazole starting at 30 mg daily, and ophthalmopathy patients received high-dose intravenous methylprednisolone. The paper reports TCR Vbeta CDR3 sequencing of some 140 peripheral blood samples: over 40 ophthalmopathy, under 80 hyperthyroidism and some 17 progressor patients. What the study reported, not specific to this receptor: Most expanded thyroid clonotypes (frequency above 0.001) were also detected in blood, suggesting blood repertoires may reflect thyroid immune responses. In validation, progression to ophthalmopathy was predicted by the model with approximately 67% sensitivity and around 75% specificity, a median of approximately 7.1 months before onset. No statistical method was used to set the sample size in advance, and investigators knew the group allocation. Ophthalmopathy was separated from stable hyperthyroidism by a 13 V-J signature model, with around 90% sensitivity and roughly 81% specificity obtained in cross-validation and 80%/75% obtained in testing.

Amplification of TCR beta CDR3 regions was carried out from RNA transcripts. The first round of RT-PCR for the TCR CDR3 was performed with the HTBI primer set and the Qiagen OneStep RT-PCR kit. A second multiplex PCR round built the libraries, followed by size selection and purification. Sequencing of the libraries was done on an Illumina HiSeq2000 using paired-end 100 bp reads. In the original analysis: SOAPnuke was used to process the raw data, throwing out any read that contained adapters or uncalled bases, had a mean Phred below 15, or lacked an exact constant-primer or identifier match. High-quality paired reads were merged with COPE v1.2.5, and unique nucleotide sequences were defined as clonotypes. MiTCR v1.1 was used to align the clonotypes against IMGT TRBV, TRBD and TRBJ reference segments. Analysis was restricted to V-J combinations with a frequency above 0.0001, which covered just over 98% of repertoires. A TCS score was defined as the ratio between F50 (clonal expansion) and ExV (chaos), using BLOSUM62-based TCRdist between CDR3 peptides within each V-J. Welch's t-statistics and random forest reduced around 550 V-J features to some 14, which were used in a naive Bayes classifier (R e1071). TCRdb reanalyzed the raw reads on its own, using fastp at Q25 for trimming and MiXCR for clone calling, and kept in-frame beta chains. Rows with one shared CDR3 protein collapse into an entry with the most common genes and DNA. TCRdb, not the original authors, processed these V and J calls. This sample holds approximately 300,000 distinct CDR3 sequences; about a sixth were observed only once. The ten biggest clones cover roughly 53% of the sample.

Ends trimmed: V by 5 bases, J by 7 bases; bases unmatched to a gene: 6. The CDR3 contains 13 residues, cysteine and phenylalanine counted. Solely the CDR3 DNA is kept, with 39 bases framed from the first base. As encoded in the germline V gene, CDR1 is MNHNS while CDR2 is SASEGT. The chain uses TRBV6-1 and TRBJ2-5, and TRBD2 matches 8 of the central bases. The sequence was collected from a woman aged 60-75 years with Graves' ophthalmopathy. Sequenced material: blood. The DNA sequence is as follows: TGTGCCAGCAGTTCCCCCGGGGGGGGGACCCAGTACTTC. This encodes CASSSPGGGTQYF.